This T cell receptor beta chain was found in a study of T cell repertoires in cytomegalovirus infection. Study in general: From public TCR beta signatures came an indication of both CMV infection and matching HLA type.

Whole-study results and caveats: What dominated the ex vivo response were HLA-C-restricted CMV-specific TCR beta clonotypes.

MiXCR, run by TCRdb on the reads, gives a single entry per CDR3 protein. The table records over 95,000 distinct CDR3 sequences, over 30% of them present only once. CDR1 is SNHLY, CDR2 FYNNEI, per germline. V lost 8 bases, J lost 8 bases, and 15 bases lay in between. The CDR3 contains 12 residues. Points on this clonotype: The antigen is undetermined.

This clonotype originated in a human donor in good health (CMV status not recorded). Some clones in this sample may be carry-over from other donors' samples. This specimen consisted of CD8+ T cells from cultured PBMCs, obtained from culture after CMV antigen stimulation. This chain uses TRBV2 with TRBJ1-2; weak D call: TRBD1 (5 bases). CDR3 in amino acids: CASGRGYIGYTF. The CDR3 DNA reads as TGTGCCAGCGGTCGGGGCTACATAGGCTACACCTTC.